This TCR beta chain was recovered during a study of CD8 T cells in Susac syndrome. From germline, CDR1 is SNHLY and CDR2 FYNNEI. The CDR3 is 18 amino acids. V lost 10 bases to trimming and J lost 2 bases; unmatched junction nucleotides: 20. CD8+ and CD4+ T cells taken from blood had their TCR beta sequenced. RNA in amounts of about 0.5 to 1 ug was reverse transcribed with random hexamers. Via MiXCR, TCRdb re-called the immunoSEQ multiplex PCR reads, giving one row per CDR3 protein. The profile shows about 90,000 distinct CDR3 sequences, approximately 92% of them singletons. This sequence joins TRBV2 and TRBJ2-3, with 8 bases that match TRBD2. The sample comprised CD8+ T cells from PBMCs. This clonotype was sampled from a human donor in good health. The CDR3 coding sequence is TGTGCCATCTACACTAGGGCCGGGACTAGTTTCTCCACAGATACGCAGTATTTT. As protein: CAIYTRAGTSFSTDTQYF. Drawing the rest from reference TRBV2 and TRBJ2-3, the complete variable domain is EPEVTQTPSHQVTQMGQEVILRCVPISNHLYFYWYRQILGQKVEFLVSFYNNEISEKSEIFDDQFSVERPDGSNFTLKIRSTKLEDSAMYFCAIYTRAGTSFSTDTQYFGPGTRLTVL.